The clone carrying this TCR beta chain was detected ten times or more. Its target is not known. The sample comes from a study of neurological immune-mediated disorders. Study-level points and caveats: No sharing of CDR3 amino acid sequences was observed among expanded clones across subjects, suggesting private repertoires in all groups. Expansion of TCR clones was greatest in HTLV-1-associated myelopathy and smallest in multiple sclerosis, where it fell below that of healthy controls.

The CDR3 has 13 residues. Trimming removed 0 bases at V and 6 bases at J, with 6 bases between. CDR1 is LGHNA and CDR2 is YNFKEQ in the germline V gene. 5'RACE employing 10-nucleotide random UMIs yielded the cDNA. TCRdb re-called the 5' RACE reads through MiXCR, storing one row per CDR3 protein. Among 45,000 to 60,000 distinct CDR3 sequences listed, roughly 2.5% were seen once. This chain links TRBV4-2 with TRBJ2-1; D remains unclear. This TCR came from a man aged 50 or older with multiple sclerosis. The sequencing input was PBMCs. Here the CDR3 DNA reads TGTGCCAGCAGCCAAGAAGAAATCAATGAGCAGTTCTTC. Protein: CASSQEEINEQFF.